The 8 T cell receptor beta chains below were found in one sample sequenced in a study of identical twins. MiXCR, applied by TCRdb to the 5' RACE reads, yields one record per CDR3 protein. The sample includes around 490,000 distinct CDR3 sequences, 14% of them seen just once. These same data were also listed under a study on yellow fever vaccine responses in identical twins.

The material sequenced was CD4+ T cells sorted from blood. The receptors originated from a young woman in good health.

This clonotype was seen only a few times. The V gene is TRBV2, the J gene TRBJ1-1; 7 nucleotides match TRBD1. Trimming at V came to 8 bases and at J to 1 base, leaving 4 bases not matched to a gene. The germline V gene encodes CDR1 SNHLY and CDR2 FYNNEI. The CDR3 covers 13 residues. The CDR3, as DNA: TGTGCCAGCCGACAGGGAAGGAACACTGAAGCTTTCTTT. Its protein is CASRQGRNTEAFF.

The V call is TRBV10-2, the J call TRBJ2-7; 11 bases align to TRBD1. The CDR3 is made up of 16 amino acids. Germline CDR1 WSHSY, CDR2 SAAADI. V shed 5 bases and J 5 bases; nucleotides not matched to a gene: 11. The CDR3 loop is CASSPPWTGGGNEQYF. Written as DNA, the CDR3 is TGCGCCAGCAGTCCCCCCTGGACAGGGGGCGGCAACGAGCAGTACTTC.

This clonotype was counted ten times or more. The chain couples TRBV5-1 to TRBJ1-6; D is ambiguous. Germline CDR1 reads SGHRS; CDR2 reads YFSETQ. The CDR3 consists of 14 residues. Between the trimmed V and J ends, which lost 0 bases and 7 bases, there was a span of 8 bases. The CDR3 DNA is TGCGCCAGCAGCTTGGAGGTCGGGAATTCACCCCTCCACTTT. It translates to CASSLEVGNSPLHF. The full variable domain, with the rest looked up from reference TRBV5-1 and TRBJ1-6, is KAGVTQTPRYLIKTRGQQVTLSCSPISGHRSVSWYQQTPGQGLQFLFEYFSETQRNKGNFPGRFSGRQFSNSRSEMNVSTLELGDSALYLCASSLEVGNSPLHFGNGTRLTVT.

The V and J genes are TRBV11-3 and TRBJ2-2; no reliable D call. V shed 1 base and J shed 6 bases, with 9 bases lying between them. Germline V gives CDR1 SGHNT, CDR2 YENEEA. The length of the CDR3 is 14 residues. The CDR3 sequence is CASSLAMDPGELFF. The CDR3 nucleotides are TGTGCCAGCAGCTTAGCCATGGACCCCGGGGAGCTGTTTTTT. The full variable domain, rest sourced from reference TRBV11-3 and TRBJ2-2, is EAGVVQSPRYKIIEKKQPVAFWCNPISGHNTLYWYLQNLGQGPELLIRYENEEAVDDSQLPKDRFSAERLKGVDSTLKIQPAELGDSAVYLCASSLAMDPGELFFGEGSRLTVL.

This clonotype was observed a handful of times. V is TRBV12-3 or TRBV12-4 and J is TRBJ2-7; 10 bases fit TRBD1. The CDR3 contains 15 residues. J was trimmed by 5 bases and V by 5 bases; bases with no gene match: 9. CDR3 DNA sequence: TGTGCCAGCAGTCTACGACAGGGGGCATCGGACGAGCAGTACTTC. It specifies CASSLRQGASDEQYF.

This clonotype was picked up a small number of times. This sequence joins TRBV6-5 and TRBJ1-6, with TRBD1 matching 7 bases. Looked up from germline, CDR1 is MNHEY and CDR2 is SVGAGI. CDR3 size: 15 residues. Trimming cost V 4 bases and J 8 bases; bases outside gene matches: 8. This chain's CDR3 is CASSSATGPYSPLHF. The CDR3 bases are TGTGCCAGCAGTTCAGCGACAGGGCCCTATTCACCCCTCCACTTT.

This clonotype was counted only a few times. V and J are TRBV6-1 and TRBJ2-1, with 10 bases aligning to TRBD2. V gave up 8 bases and J gave up 6 bases; unmatched junction bases: 7. The CDR3 length is 14 residues. Germline V gene lookup returns CDR1 MNHNS and CDR2 SASEGT. DNA of the CDR3: TGTGCCAGCTCTGTGGGACTAGCGTCCAATGAGCAGTTCTTC. This translates into CASSVGLASNEQFF.

This clonotype showed up just a few times. The genes are TRBV24-1 and TRBJ2-7, with 8 positions matching TRBD2. Germline loops: CDR1 KGHDR, CDR2 SFDVKD. The CDR3 is 19 amino acids. J gave up 3 bases and V 0 bases, and 15 bases lay outside the gene matches. The CDR3 here is CATSDLIISLTSGDYEQYF. CDR3 coding DNA: TGTGCCACCAGTGATTTGATAATTTCCCTAACTAGCGGAGACTACGAGCAGTACTTC.